These 28 T cell receptor beta chains originate from one sample sequenced in a study of CD8+ T cells in alopecia areata (dated by TCRdb to about 2018). The sample's time point label, in plain terms: baseline before oral tofacitinib. The library was generated by the immunoSEQ multiplex PCR assay. For TCR sequencing, RNA was extracted from every sample and reverse transcribed into cDNA to serve as template. The table comes from immuneACCESS by way of TCRdb, which keeps in-frame sequences with V and J called. Part of the clones is missing from these tables; in studies checked, under half for an unresolved V gene and the rest for unknown reasons. Counted in this sample were roughly 150,000 clones; approximately 87% of them appeared once. The top ten clonotypes cover approximately 16% of the sample. The sample consisted of CD8+ T cells sorted from blood, taken at week 0. The receptors here all came from a human donor with alopecia areata.

The chain employs TRBV13 and TRBJ2-1; weak D call: TRBD2 (7 bases). Germline lookup yields CDR1 PRHDT and CDR2 FYEKMQ (reference sequence). The CDR3 has 16 amino acids. The ends were cut back, 2 bases at V and 2 bases at J, with 13 bases in the middle. CDR3 DNA: TGTGCCAGCAGCTTATTTTCCGGGGGGCCCTACAATGAGCAGTTCTTC. It yields the protein CASSLFSGGPYNEQFF.

The chain recombines TRBV13 with TRBJ2-1; 15 nucleotides line up with TRBD2. V gave up 5 bases and J gave up 14 bases; unmatched junction bases: 13. The CDR3 spans 16 residues. CDR1 PRHDT and CDR2 FYEKMQ come from the germline V gene (reference sequence). Here the CDR3 DNA reads TGTGCCAGCAGCCCCAAAGGACTAGCGGGAGGGCCTGGGGAGTTCTTC. Translating it yields CASSPKGLAGGPGEFF.

On this clone itself: Distinct nucleotide sequences in the sample also encode this CDR3. The CDR3 DNA sequence: TGTGCCAGCAGCTTAGCGCGGACAGGGAACTACGAGCAGTACTTC. Protein product: CASSLARTGNYEQYF. The V and J genes are TRBV7-9 and TRBJ2-7; 8 bases are a match to TRBD1. The trim removed 0 bases at V and 3 bases at J, leaving 4 bases unmatched. The germline V gene encodes CDR1 SEHNR and CDR2 FQNEAQ (reference sequence). This CDR3 region has 15 residues.

The V gene is TRBV27, the J gene TRBJ1-1; D might be TRBD1 (5 bases). The germline V gene encodes CDR1 MNHEY and CDR2 SMNVEV (reference sequence). This CDR3 comprises 15 residues. Trimming removed 3 bases at V and 0 bases at J, with 11 bases between. As DNA, the CDR3 is TGTGCCAGCAGTTTTGGGGGGGGAATGAACACTGAAGCTTTCTTT. Translated: CASSFGGGMNTEAFF.

The chain has TRBV29-1 and TRBJ2-7; weak D call: TRBD1 (6 bases). CDR1 is SQVTM, CDR2 ANQGSEA, per germline. The CDR3 runs 13 residues. The germline V and J ends were trimmed by 6 bases and 2 bases, with 14 bases remaining between them. CDR3 region: CSVTDSVTYEQYF. Here the CDR3 DNA reads TGCAGCGTAACGGACAGCGTGACCTACGAGCAGTACTTC.

The genes are TRBV10-3 and TRBJ2-6, with 7 bases lining up with TRBD1. Germline V gives CDR1 ENHRY, CDR2 SYGVKD. J was trimmed by 0 bases and V by 3 bases; bases with no gene match: 8. The CDR3 loop spans 18 amino acids. In DNA form, the CDR3 reads TGTGCCATCAGTGAAGACAGGGTAGTAATCTCTGGGGCCAACGTCCTGACTTTC. As protein: CAISEDRVVISGANVLTF.

The J gene is TRBJ1-2, the V gene TRBV27; TRBD1 is a possible D gene (5 bases). The germline V gene encodes CDR1 MNHEY and CDR2 SMNVEV (reference sequence). This CDR3 is built from 14 residues. Trimming cost V 8 bases and J 4 bases, with 17 bases left between them. The CDR3 reads CASLGSGRGYGYTF. The DNA for the CDR3 is TGTGCCAGCCTAGGTAGCGGAAGGGGCTATGGCTACACCTTC.

The chain combines TRBV14 with TRBJ2-7, with 13 bases fitting TRBD2. CDR3 length: 15 amino acids. Trimming removed 3 bases from V and 6 bases from J; junction bases left unmatched: 5. Per the germline V gene, CDR1 is SGHDN and CDR2 is FVKESK. This CDR3 reads CASSHRTSGSFEQYF. As DNA, the CDR3 is TGTGCCAGCAGCCATCGGACTAGCGGGAGTTTCGAGCAGTACTTC.

This chain's CDR3 is CASSLDLRTGGWSGGELFF. The CDR3 DNA is TGTGCCAGCAGCTTGGATCTCCGAACGGGGGGATGGAGTGGCGGGGAGCTGTTTTTT. This sequence joins TRBV5-6 and TRBJ2-2, with 7 bases that match TRBD2. The CDR3 runs 19 residues. The ends lost 0 bases at V and 7 bases at J; junction bases unmatched: 18. The germline CDR1 and CDR2 sequences are SGHDT and YYEEEE. Together with reference TRBV5-6 and TRBJ2-2, the CDR3 gives the full variable domain: DAGVTQSPTHLIKTRGQQVTLRCSPKSGHDTVSWYQQALGQGPQFIFQYYEEEERQRGNFPDRFSGHQFPNYSSELNVNALLLGDSALYLCASSLDLRTGGWSGGELFFGEGSRLTVL.

As to this clone: The same CDR3 also results from other DNA sequences found in this sample. The chain recombines TRBV11-2 with TRBJ2-6, with no clear D. The V end lost 2 bases, the J end lost 4 bases, and 6 bases lay between the germline ends. The CDR3 contains 14 residues. Germline CDR1 and CDR2: SGHAT and FQNNGV. The CDR3 is CASSLISGANVLTF. DNA of the CDR3: TGTGCCAGCAGCTTAATTTCCGGGGCCAACGTCCTGACTTTC.

The chain couples TRBV18 to TRBJ2-3; 8 bases fit TRBD1. The V gene end was trimmed by 5 bases and the J gene end by 0 bases; junction bases not matched to a gene: 4. The CDR3 totals 15 residues. Germline V CDR1 and CDR2: KGHSH, LQKENI. CDR3 sequence (DNA): TGTGCCAGCTCAATCCGGGACAGGAGCACAGATACGCAGTATTTT. It specifies CASSIRDRSTDTQYF.

The chain carries TRBV7-9 and TRBJ2-3; no firm D call. Germline-derived CDR1 and CDR2 are SEHNR and FQNEAQ (reference sequence). V lost 3 bases, J lost 3 bases, and 25 bases lay in between. The CDR3 consists of 19 residues. The DNA of the CDR3 is TGTGCCAGCAGCTTTCCCGTGGGGTTAGATTTGAAGGGTACAGATACGCAGTATTTT. Its protein is CASSFPVGLDLKGTDTQYF.

The chain recombines TRBV10-2 with TRBJ1-1; D may be TRBD1 (6 bases). Germline lookup yields CDR1 WSHSY and CDR2 SAAADI. The CDR3 is made up of 16 amino acids. V lost 6 bases to trimming and J lost 3 bases, with 20 bases between them. The CDR3 DNA follows: TGCGCCAGCAGCCTGGGGGGGGCAGCTTGGGACACTGAAGCTTTCTTT. Translation: CASSLGGAAWDTEAFF.

The chain has TRBV11-1 and TRBJ2-7; 9 bases are a match to TRBD2. With 3 bases clipped from V and 0 bases from J, the junction kept 9 bases outside the gene matches. Germline lookup yields CDR1 SGHAT and CDR2 FQDESV (reference sequence). There are 17 residues in the CDR3. The CDR3 region has the DNA TGTGCCAGCAGCTTGCCCCGAGCGGGAGGCCCCTCCTACGAGCAGTACTTC. It encodes CASSLPRAGGPSYEQYF. The full variable domain, completed using reference TRBV11-1 and TRBJ2-7, is EAEVAQSPRYKITEKSQAVAFWCDPISGHATLYWYRQILGQGPELLVQFQDESVVDDSQLPKDRFSAERLKGVDSTLKIQPAELGDSAMYLCASSLPRAGGPSYEQYFGPGTRLTVT.

The gene calls are TRBV14 and TRBJ2-3; possibly TRBD2 for D (6 bases). The CDR3 contains 14 residues. Germline CDR1 and CDR2: SGHDN and FVKESK. V lost 6 bases and J 4 bases, leaving 14 bases between the germline ends. The CDR3 here is CASRPWGVADTQYF. The CDR3 DNA reads as TGTGCCAGCAGACCCTGGGGGGTCGCAGATACGCAGTATTTT.

The chain combines TRBV4-1 with TRBJ2-7; perhaps TRBD2 as D (7 bases). V was pared by 1 base and J by 0 bases, with 10 bases between. The germline gives CDR1 MGHRA, CDR2 YSYEKL. This CDR3 comprises 15 residues. The CDR3 region is CASSQAAGASYEQYF. The DNA of the CDR3 is TGCGCCAGCAGCCAAGCGGCGGGGGCCTCCTACGAGCAGTACTTC.

This chain links TRBV30 with TRBJ1-1; maybe TRBD1 (5 bases). With 0 bases removed from V and 3 bases from J, the gap between germline ends came to 14 bases. Germline-derived CDR1 and CDR2 are GTSNPN and SVGIG (reference sequence). The CDR3 is made up of 15 amino acids. The CDR3 sequence: CAWSVGPGPYTEAFF. As DNA, the CDR3 is TGTGCCTGGAGTGTGGGACCGGGCCCCTACACTGAAGCTTTCTTT.

This clone was recorded a few times. In DNA, the CDR3 is TGTGCCAGCGGCACCAGTTACAGGGGAGAGACCCAGTACTTC. Translation gives CASGTSYRGETQYF. The chain employs TRBV27 and TRBJ2-5; 7 positions match TRBD1. The CDR3 spans 14 residues. The ends lost 8 bases at V and 4 bases at J; junction bases unmatched: 10. In germline, CDR1 is MNHEY, CDR2 SMNVEV (reference sequence).

This rearrangement joins TRBV7-6 to TRBJ2-3; 11 nucleotides align to TRBD2. The junction had 16 bases not matched to a gene; V was cut back by 5 bases and J by 6 bases. The CDR3 loop spans 18 amino acids. Germline CDR1 reads SGHVS; CDR2 reads FNYEAQ. The chain's CDR3 is CASSPKALAGAGWDTQYF. In DNA, the CDR3 is TGTGCCAGCAGCCCAAAGGCACTAGCGGGAGCCGGGTGGGATACGCAGTATTTT.

The chain has TRBV29-1 and TRBJ1-5; unclear D gene. Germline CDR1 and CDR2: SQVTM and ANQGSEA. V was cut by 5 bases and J by 5 bases, with 10 bases left in between. CDR3 length: 12 residues. The CDR3 nucleotides read TGCAGCGTTCGATCGGAAGATCAGCCCCAGCATTTT. It translates to CSVRSEDQPQHF.

V usage is TRBV13 and J usage is TRBJ2-2; unclear D gene. The CDR3 loop spans 15 amino acids. The V and J ends lost 8 bases and 1 base respectively, with 14 bases between them. Germline CDR1 PRHDT, CDR2 FYEKMQ (reference sequence). The DNA of the CDR3 is TGTGCCAGCGGGCAGGTCTGGGAGAACACCGGGGAGCTGTTTTTT. Translated: CASGQVWENTGELFF.

V gene TRBV6-5 combines with J gene TRBJ2-7; unclear D gene. Trimming removed 8 bases from V and 4 bases from J, with 15 bases in between. The length of the CDR3 is 13 residues. The germline V gene encodes CDR1 MNHEY and CDR2 SVGAGI. The CDR3, as DNA: TGTGCCAGCGGAGTGCCCCCCCCTTACGAGCAGTACTTC. It specifies CASGVPPPYEQYF.

The J gene is TRBJ2-7, the V gene TRBV27, with 10 bases fitting TRBD1. Germline CDR1 and CDR2: MNHEY and SMNVEV (reference sequence). This CDR3 contains 16 residues. The V and J ends lost 5 bases and 4 bases, in that order; junction bases with no gene match: 11. The CDR3: CASSPYLGQGTYEQYF. The CDR3 nucleotides read TGTGCCAGCAGTCCTTATCTGGGACAGGGGACTTACGAGCAGTACTTC.

V gene TRBV2 combines with J gene TRBJ1-2, with D possibly matching TRBD1 (5 bases). V was cut by 3 bases and J by 4 bases, with 9 bases left in between. Germline values: CDR1 SNHLY, CDR2 FYNNEI. The CDR3 spans 13 residues. The CDR3 is CASSDREPYGYTF. Here the CDR3 DNA reads TGTGCCAGCAGTGACAGGGAACCCTATGGCTACACCTTC.

The J gene is TRBJ2-1, the V gene TRBV4-1; D might be TRBD2 (6 bases). The CDR3 covers 17 residues. V lost 0 bases and J lost 10, with 22 bases in between. Germline V lookup: CDR1 MGHRA, CDR2 YSYEKL. The CDR3 is CASSQERMGSWRGEQFF. The CDR3 DNA reads as TGCGCCAGCAGCCAAGAGCGGATGGGTAGTTGGCGGGGCGAGCAGTTCTTC.

The chain has TRBV29-1 and TRBJ2-3; D unresolved. Trimming pared 3 bases from V and 3 bases from J, leaving 4 bases between. Germline CDR1 is SQVTM and CDR2 is ANQGSEA. CDR3 length equals 11 residues. The CDR3 sequence is CSVDMTDTQYF. CDR3 bases: TGCAGCGTTGACATGACAGATACGCAGTATTTT.

The chain couples TRBV29-1 to TRBJ1-4, with D unresolved. The germline gives CDR1 SQVTM, CDR2 ANQGSEA. The CDR3 is made up of 13 amino acids. Trimming shortened V by 0 bases and J by 3 bases, and 5 bases separated the two germline ends. The CDR3 coding sequence is TGCAGCGTTGAAGAAGGATCTAATGAAAAACTGTTTTTT. Translating gives CSVEEGSNEKLFF.

CDR3 coding DNA: TGTGCCATCAGTGGGGGGGCCGAGCAGTACTTC. Translating it yields CAISGGAEQYF. The chain couples TRBV10-3 to TRBJ2-7; D assignment may be TRBD1 or TRBD2 (6 bases each). This CDR3 comprises 11 residues. Germline V CDR1 and CDR2: ENHRY, SYGVKD. The ends were cut back, 4 bases at V and 6 bases at J, with 7 bases in the middle.